These T cell receptor beta chains were read from a single sample in a study of blood T cells in healthy people across ages. TCRdb ran MiXCR on the 5' RACE reads and lists one entry per CDR3 protein. The sample lists some 1,000,000 distinct CDR3 sequences, roughly 24% occurring once. These data are also associated with another study on T cells of mothers and their children.

The sequencing input was blood. Receptor source: a girl under 10 years old in good health. Each CDR3 is given with its conserved first and last residue. A D gene is named only where the DNA matches it firmly. Rows may omit the clone size; those that give it use once, few, many or a size class.

d_gene: NA
j_gene: TRBJ2-4
abundance: few
len: 13
v_gene: TRBV20-1
CDR3nt: TGCAGTGCTTTACAGGGTATCAAAAACATTCAGTACTTC
CDR3aa: CSALQGIKNIQYF

d_gene: NA
j_gene: TRBJ2-2
abundance: NA
len: 15
v_gene: TRBV19
CDR3nt: TGTGCCAGTAGTATAATTCCGGGGAACACCGGGGAGCTGTTTTTT
CDR3aa: CASSIIPGNTGELFF

d_gene: NA
j_gene: TRBJ1-2
abundance: few
len: 15
v_gene: TRBV24-1
CDR3nt: TGTGCCACCAGTGATTTGCATAGGTATGACTATGGCTACACCTTC
CDR3aa: CATSDLHRYDYGYTF

d_gene: NA
j_gene: TRBJ1-1
abundance: NA
len: 15
v_gene: TRBV4-3
CDR3nt: TGCGCCAGCAGCCAAGGTTTAGGGGGTCACACTGAAGCTCTCTTT
CDR3aa: CASSQGLGGHTEALF

d_gene: NA
j_gene: TRBJ2-1
abundance: few
len: 13
v_gene: TRBV10-3
CDR3nt: TGTGCCATCAGTGGTACCGAGTTGGATGAGCAGTTCTTC
CDR3aa: CAISGTELDEQFF

d_gene: NA
j_gene: TRBJ2-2
abundance: few
len: 16
v_gene: TRBV19
CDR3nt: TGTGCCAGTAGTGAGCGGCCCGTTGCAGCCACCGGGGAGCTGTTTTTT
CDR3aa: CASSERPVAATGELFF

d_gene: NA
j_gene: TRBJ2-7
abundance: few
len: 14
v_gene: TRBV4-1
CDR3nt: TGCGCCAGCAGCCAAGGGGCTGTGACCTACGAGCAGTACTTC
CDR3aa: CASSQGAVTYEQYF

d_gene: NA
j_gene: TRBJ2-1
abundance: NA
len: 16
v_gene: TRBV29-1
CDR3nt: TGCAGCGTTGTTTCGGTGAGTGACCTCTCCTACAATGAGCAGTTCTTC
CDR3aa: CSVVSVSDLSYNEQFF

d_gene: TRBD2
j_gene: TRBJ2-7
abundance: NA
len: 16
v_gene: TRBV2
CDR3nt: TGTGCCAGCATTGAGGGCCGGGGACTAAACGGGGACGAGCAGTACTTC
CDR3aa: CASIEGRGLNGDEQYF

d_gene: NA
j_gene: TRBJ2-2
abundance: few
len: 13
v_gene: TRBV12-3/TRBV12-4
CDR3nt: TGTGCCAGCAGTTTAAAGGTCACCGGGGAGCTGTTTTTT
CDR3aa: CASSLKVTGELFF

d_gene: NA
j_gene: TRBJ2-3
abundance: NA
len: 19
v_gene: TRBV7-2
CDR3nt: TGTGCCAGCAGCTTAGTAGGGGCTAGCAGGAGAGCTAGCACAGATACGCAGTATTTT
CDR3aa: CASSLVGASRRASTDTQYF

d_gene: NA
j_gene: TRBJ2-1
abundance: few
len: 15
v_gene: TRBV7-8
CDR3nt: TGTGCCAGCAGCCTACCTCAAGGGGAAGACAATGAGCAGTTCTTC
CDR3aa: CASSLPQGEDNEQFF

d_gene: TRBD2
j_gene: TRBJ2-3
abundance: NA
len: 16
v_gene: TRBV11-3
CDR3nt: TGTGCCAGCAGCTTATTTGCTAGCGGGGGCCCCCCTACGCAGTATTTT
CDR3aa: CASSLFASGGPPTQYF

d_gene: TRBD2
j_gene: TRBJ2-1
abundance: NA
len: 20
v_gene: TRBV11-3
CDR3nt: TGTGCCAGCAGCTTATGGATTTTTGCGGGGGTCGGAGAGGTTTACAATGAGCAGTTCTTC
CDR3aa: CASSLWIFAGVGEVYNEQFF

d_gene: NA
j_gene: TRBJ2-3
abundance: NA
len: 13
v_gene: TRBV27
CDR3nt: TGTGCCAGCAGTTTGGGGAGTGCGGATACGCAGTATTTT
CDR3aa: CASSLGSADTQYF

d_gene: NA
j_gene: TRBJ1-4
abundance: NA
len: 15
v_gene: TRBV6-1
CDR3nt: TGTGCCAGCAGAACCCAACAGTTAGGCAATGAAAAACTGTTTTTT
CDR3aa: CASRTQQLGNEKLFF

d_gene: NA
j_gene: TRBJ1-2
abundance: few
len: 12
v_gene: TRBV12-3/TRBV12-4
CDR3nt: TGTGCCAGCAGCCAGACAGTCTATGGCTACACCTTC
CDR3aa: CASSQTVYGYTF

d_gene: TRBD1
j_gene: TRBJ1-2
abundance: NA
len: 17
v_gene: TRBV6-5
CDR3nt: TGTGCCAGCAGTTACTCTTCGGACAGGGGCTATTCCGATGGCTACACCTTC
CDR3aa: CASSYSSDRGYSDGYTF

d_gene: NA
j_gene: TRBJ2-2
abundance: NA
len: 16
v_gene: TRBV28
CDR3nt: TGTGCCAGCATCCTGACGGGACACTTAAACACCGGGGAGCTGTTTTTT
CDR3aa: CASILTGHLNTGELFF

d_gene: NA
j_gene: TRBJ2-5
abundance: many
len: 13
v_gene: TRBV5-4
CDR3nt: TGTGCCAGCAGCTTTCGGAGTGAAGAGACCCAGTACTTC
CDR3aa: CASSFRSEETQYF

d_gene: TRBD2
j_gene: TRBJ2-5
abundance: few
len: 14
v_gene: TRBV4-1
CDR3nt: TGCGCCAGCGGACGTGTGCTCGGGACTAGTGAGCAGTACTTC
CDR3aa: CASGRVLGTSEQYF

d_gene: NA
j_gene: TRBJ1-2
abundance: few
len: 15
v_gene: TRBV7-9
CDR3nt: TGTGCCAGCAGTTCCCTCATAGCTGGGAAGACTGGCTACACCTTC
CDR3aa: CASSSLIAGKTGYTF

d_gene: NA
j_gene: TRBJ2-7
abundance: NA
len: 15
v_gene: TRBV11-1
CDR3nt: TGTGCCAGCAGCTTGGCCAGATCAAATACCTACGAGCAGTACTTC
CDR3aa: CASSLARSNTYEQYF

d_gene: NA
j_gene: TRBJ2-5
abundance: few
len: 18
v_gene: TRBV4-1
CDR3nt: TGCGCCAGCAGCCAAGAACGGCGGGCCAGCGGTGTGCCGGAGACCCAGTACTTC
CDR3aa: CASSQERRASGVPETQYF

d_gene: NA
j_gene: TRBJ1-4
abundance: NA
len: 15
v_gene: TRBV28
CDR3nt: TGTGCCAGCAGTGCCCAGCAGGGTCCGAGTGAAAAACTGTTTTTT
CDR3aa: CASSAQQGPSEKLFF

d_gene: NA
j_gene: TRBJ2-1
abundance: NA
len: 17
v_gene: TRBV10-3
CDR3nt: TGTGCCATCAGTGAGTCGCCCCAACCGGGACCGAAGAATGAGCAGTTCTTC
CDR3aa: CAISESPQPGPKNEQFF

d_gene: TRBD2
j_gene: TRBJ2-4
abundance: few
len: 13
v_gene: TRBV27
CDR3nt: TGTGCCAGCAGCCTAGCGGGAGCCCAACCTCAGTACTTC
CDR3aa: CASSLAGAQPQYF

d_gene: NA
j_gene: TRBJ2-1
abundance: many
len: 12
v_gene: TRBV5-1
CDR3nt: TGTGCCAGCAGCTTAACAGACAATGAGCAGTTCTTC
CDR3aa: CASSLTDNEQFF

d_gene: NA
j_gene: TRBJ2-7
abundance: few
len: 14
v_gene: TRBV24-1
CDR3nt: TGTGCCACCAGTGATGGGGACACCGCGTACGAGCAGTACTTC
CDR3aa: CATSDGDTAYEQYF

d_gene: NA
j_gene: TRBJ2-7
abundance: NA
len: 14
v_gene: TRBV20-1
CDR3nt: TGCAGTGCTAGAGACTACAGAGCACTCTACGAGCAGTACTTC
CDR3aa: CSARDYRALYEQYF

d_gene: NA
j_gene: TRBJ1-1
abundance: NA
len: 16
v_gene: TRBV6-2/TRBV6-3
CDR3nt: TGTGCCAGCAGTCACTTACTGGGGAGGGGGAACACTGAAGCTTTCTTT
CDR3aa: CASSHLLGRGNTEAFF

d_gene: NA
j_gene: TRBJ1-5
abundance: NA
len: 14
v_gene: TRBV19
CDR3nt: TGTGCCAGTAGTATAGTTAACCTCTTGGAACCCCAGCATTTT
CDR3aa: CASSIVNLLEPQHF

d_gene: TRBD1
j_gene: TRBJ2-5
abundance: few
len: 14
v_gene: TRBV3-1
CDR3nt: TGTGCCAGCCTGGGACAGGTCATGGGAGAGACCCAGTACTTC
CDR3aa: CASLGQVMGETQYF

d_gene: TRBD2
j_gene: TRBJ2-1
abundance: few
len: 16
v_gene: TRBV20-1
CDR3nt: TGCAGTGCCCCTAAACCGGGACTAGCGGGATCTAATGAGCAGTTCTTC
CDR3aa: CSAPKPGLAGSNEQFF

d_gene: NA
j_gene: TRBJ2-7
abundance: NA
len: 13
v_gene: TRBV7-9
CDR3nt: TGTGCCAGCCGGGGCCAGGGGCGGTACGAGCAGTACTTC
CDR3aa: CASRGQGRYEQYF

d_gene: TRBD2
j_gene: TRBJ2-5
abundance: NA
len: 10
v_gene: TRBV24-1
CDR3nt: TGTGCCACGACGGGGAGGGATCCGTTCTTC
CDR3aa: CATTGRDPFF

d_gene: TRBD1
j_gene: TRBJ1-6
abundance: NA
len: 16
v_gene: TRBV5-1
CDR3nt: TGCGCCAGCAGCTCGGACGGGACAGCCTATAATTCACCCCTCCACTTT
CDR3aa: CASSSDGTAYNSPLHF

d_gene: NA
j_gene: TRBJ2-1
abundance: few
len: 17
v_gene: TRBV5-1
CDR3nt: TGCGCCAGCAGCCCGGCGGCGGCGCGGCTCTCCTACAATGAGCAGTTCTTC
CDR3aa: CASSPAAARLSYNEQFF

d_gene: NA
j_gene: TRBJ2-5
abundance: NA
len: 16
v_gene: TRBV4-1
CDR3nt: TGCGCCAGCAGCCGATCAGTTGAAGGGGGCCAAGAGACCCAGTACTTC
CDR3aa: CASSRSVEGGQETQYF

d_gene: NA
j_gene: TRBJ2-4
abundance: NA
len: 13
v_gene: TRBV9
CDR3nt: TGTGCCAGCAGCGACACCCGCGGAAACATTCAGTACTTC
CDR3aa: CASSDTRGNIQYF

d_gene: NA
j_gene: TRBJ1-4
abundance: once
len: 14
v_gene: TRBV20-1
CDR3nt: TGCAGTGCTAGTGAGTCCATCGCCAATGAAAAACTGTTTTTT
CDR3aa: CSASESIANEKLFF

d_gene: NA
j_gene: TRBJ1-1
abundance: NA
len: 14
v_gene: TRBV13
CDR3nt: TGTGCCAGCAGCTCCCGTACAGGGAACACTGAAGTTTTCTTT
CDR3aa: CASSSRTGNTEVFF

d_gene: NA
j_gene: TRBJ2-3
abundance: few
len: 15
v_gene: TRBV25-1
CDR3nt: TGTGCCAGCAGTGATTGGCAGGGTGTATCAGATACGCAGTATTTT
CDR3aa: CASSDWQGVSDTQYF

d_gene: NA
j_gene: TRBJ1-4
abundance: NA
len: 14
v_gene: TRBV28
CDR3nt: TGTGCCAGCACCGTCGGGAGATTGGATGAAAAACTGTTTTTT
CDR3aa: CASTVGRLDEKLFF

d_gene: TRBD1
j_gene: TRBJ2-7
abundance: NA
len: 17
v_gene: TRBV5-6
CDR3nt: TGTGCCAGCAGCCCGGCAGGAGGGACAGGGAAAAATTACGAGCAGTACTTC
CDR3aa: CASSPAGGTGKNYEQYF

d_gene: TRBD2
j_gene: TRBJ2-1
abundance: few
len: 18
v_gene: TRBV5-5
CDR3nt: TGTGCCAGCAGCTTGATAGCGGGAGGCCTCAACTCCTACAATGAGCAGTTCTTC
CDR3aa: CASSLIAGGLNSYNEQFF

d_gene: NA
j_gene: TRBJ2-1
abundance: few
len: 14
v_gene: TRBV7-6
CDR3nt: TGTGCCAGCAGCTTAATAACCGGGGGCAATGAGCAGTTCTTC
CDR3aa: CASSLITGGNEQFF

d_gene: NA
j_gene: TRBJ2-5
abundance: few
len: 15
v_gene: TRBV7-9
CDR3nt: TGTGCCAGCAGCCCCTATACTGGGGGTGAAGAGACCCAGTACTTC
CDR3aa: CASSPYTGGEETQYF

d_gene: TRBD2
j_gene: TRBJ2-4
abundance: NA
len: 19
v_gene: TRBV29-1
CDR3nt: TGCAGCGTCACAGCGGGAGGGCCTTTGTCGGTGTGGGCCAAAAACATTCAGTACTTC
CDR3aa: CSVTAGGPLSVWAKNIQYF

d_gene: NA
j_gene: TRBJ2-7
abundance: few
len: 13
v_gene: TRBV7-3
CDR3nt: TGTGCCAGCAGCCTGACAGCTCGCTACGAGCAGTACTTC
CDR3aa: CASSLTARYEQYF

d_gene: NA
j_gene: TRBJ2-5
abundance: NA
len: 14
v_gene: TRBV15
CDR3nt: TGTGCCACCAGCAGAGATTCAGTCTCGGAGACCCAGTACTTC
CDR3aa: CATSRDSVSETQYF

d_gene: NA
j_gene: TRBJ2-1
abundance: few
len: 14
v_gene: TRBV3-1
CDR3nt: TGTGCCAGCTCGGCTAGTGGGTTTGAGGATGAGCAGTTCTTC
CDR3aa: CASSASGFEDEQFF

d_gene: NA
j_gene: TRBJ1-5
abundance: NA
len: 15
v_gene: TRBV20-1
CDR3nt: TGCAGTGCTAGAGATGCGCGACAGGGCAATCAGCCCCAGCATTTT
CDR3aa: CSARDARQGNQPQHF

d_gene: NA
j_gene: TRBJ2-7
abundance: NA
len: 11
v_gene: TRBV29-1
CDR3nt: TGCAGCGTTGAACTAGCCTACGAGCAGTACTTC
CDR3aa: CSVELAYEQYF

d_gene: NA
j_gene: TRBJ1-2
abundance: NA
len: 14
v_gene: TRBV15
CDR3nt: TGTGCCACCAGCCCCGGGGACGTAAATTTTGGCTACACCTTC
CDR3aa: CATSPGDVNFGYTF